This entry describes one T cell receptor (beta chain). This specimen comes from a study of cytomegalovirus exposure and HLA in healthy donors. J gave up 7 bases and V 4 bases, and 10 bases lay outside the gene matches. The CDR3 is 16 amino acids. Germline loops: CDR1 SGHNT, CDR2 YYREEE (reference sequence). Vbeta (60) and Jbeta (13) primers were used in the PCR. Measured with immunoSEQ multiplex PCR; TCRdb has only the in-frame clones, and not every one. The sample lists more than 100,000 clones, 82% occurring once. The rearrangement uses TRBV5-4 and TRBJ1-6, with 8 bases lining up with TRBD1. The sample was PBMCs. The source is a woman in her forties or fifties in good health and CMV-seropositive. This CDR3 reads CASSRGGQEGNSPLHF. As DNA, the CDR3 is TGTGCCAGCAGCAGGGGGGGACAGGAGGGAAATTCACCCCTCCACTTT.